These 32 T cell receptor beta chains were sequenced from one sample in a study of blood T cell repertoires in COVID-19. Repertoires were generated with immunoSEQ multiplex PCR, while TCRdb's copy carries only in-frame clones and drops some. Of more than 120,000 clones in the sample, around 83% are singletons; the top ten hold about 2.5%. Sequencing was carried out using peripheral blood. The source of these receptors is a human donor with acute or convalescent COVID-19. The donor label of this sample is uncertain.

This clone was seen a single time. V is TRBV15 and J is TRBJ1-5; D is possibly TRBD1 (5 bases). This CDR3 is 16 amino acids long. V dropped 1 base and J dropped 0 bases, with 10 bases sitting between them. CDR1 and CDR2 from the germline V gene are LNHNV and YYDKDF (reference sequence). The CDR3 DNA reads as TGTGCCACCAGCAGAGGAGGGGAGGGTAGCAATCAGCCCCAGCATTTT. This gives the protein CATSRGGEGSNQPQHF.

The rearrangement uses TRBV7-3 and TRBJ2-3; D is unclear. Germline values: CDR1 SGHTA, CDR2 FQGTGA. There are 14 residues in the CDR3. Trimming shortened V by 3 bases and J by 2 bases, and 9 bases separated the two germline ends. The CDR3 nucleotides are TGTGCCAGCAGCTTTTTGGGCCTCACAGATACGCAGTATTTT. The encoded protein is CASSFLGLTDTQYF.

The chain recombines TRBV10-3 with TRBJ2-2; 9 nucleotides match TRBD1. The CDR3 loop spans 15 amino acids. Germline CDR1 and CDR2: ENHRY and SYGVKD. V trimming: 0 bases; J trimming: 5 bases; junction bases outside the gene matches: 1. The CDR3 DNA follows: TGTGCCATCAGTGAGTCGGGACAGGGAACCGGGGAGCTGTTTTTT. Protein: CAISESGQGTGELFF.

This chain uses TRBV10-2 with TRBJ1-4; unclear D gene. This CDR3 has 13 amino acids. CDR1 WSHSY and CDR2 SAAADI come from the germline V gene. Trimming stripped 5 bases from V and 5 bases from J, with 9 bases between. CDR3 in amino acids: CASSRQINEKLFF. CDR3 bases: TGCGCCAGCAGTCGCCAGATCAATGAAAAACTGTTTTTT.

The chain carries TRBV5-1 and TRBJ1-5; 8 positions match TRBD1. This CDR3 is built from 15 residues. Trimming cost V 3 bases and J 4 bases; bases outside gene matches: 6. Germline V gene data show CDR1 as SGHRS and CDR2 as YFSETQ. The DNA of the CDR3 is TGCGCCAGCAGCTCGACAGGGGACTCTAATCAGCCCCAGCATTTT. It specifies CASSSTGDSNQPQHF.

The V gene is TRBV10-2, the J gene TRBJ1-1, with 9 bases aligning to TRBD1. V lost 6 bases to trimming and J lost 2 bases; unmatched junction nucleotides: 1. This CDR3 is 13 amino acids long. Germline V lookup: CDR1 WSHSY, CDR2 SAAADI. The CDR3 bases are TGCGCCAGCAGGGGACAGGGTAACACTGAAGCTTTCTTT. Translated: CASRGQGNTEAFF.

The gene calls are TRBV27 and TRBJ1-5; 8 bases match TRBD1. Germline trimming cut 6 bases from V and 13 bases from J; bases unmatched to any gene: 11. The CDR3 consists of 13 residues. Germline lookup yields CDR1 MNHEY and CDR2 SMNVEV (reference sequence). The CDR3 region has the DNA TGTGCCAGCAGGGATTACGGGACAGGCAAGCAGCATTTT. This codes for CASRDYGTGKQHF.

This chain connects TRBV6-5 to TRBJ2-4; unclear D gene. This CDR3 is 13 amino acids long. Trimming stripped 6 bases from V and 2 bases from J, with 8 bases between. Germline V gene data show CDR1 as MNHEY and CDR2 as SVGAGI. CDR3 nucleotide sequence: TGTGCCAGCAGCGGTAGCACCAAAAACATTCAGTACTTC. The encoded protein is CASSGSTKNIQYF.

Only a few counts were recorded for this clone. CDR3 nucleotides: TGTGCCAGCTCACCCCGGGGATCCACCACCGGGGAGCTGTTTTTT. Its translation is CASSPRGSTTGELFF. The chain carries TRBV18 and TRBJ2-2, with D possibly TRBD2 on 5 matching bases. V gave up 3 bases and J gave up 4 bases, with 12 bases separating them. The V gene's germline CDR1 is KGHSH and CDR2 LQKENI. The CDR3 has 15 residues. Variable domain in full (rest from reference TRBV18 and TRBJ2-2): NAGVMQNPRHLVRRRGQEARLRCSPMKGHSHVYWYRQLPEEGLKFMVYLQKENIIDESGMPKERFSAEFPKEGPSILRIQQVVRGDSAAYFCASSPRGSTTGELFFGEGSRLTVL.

This chain connects TRBV9 to TRBJ1-4, with 8 nucleotides matching TRBD1. V shed 3 bases and J 8 bases; nucleotides not matched to a gene: 9. This CDR3 has 15 residues. Germline assignment: CDR1 SGDLS and CDR2 YYNGEE. CDR3 sequence reads: CASSGTTGVREKLFF. For the CDR3, the DNA is TGTGCCAGCAGCGGAACGACAGGGGTTCGCGAAAAACTGTTTTTT.

V usage is TRBV19 and J usage is TRBJ2-7, with TRBD1 matching over 8 bases. CDR1 LNHDA and CDR2 SQIVND come from the germline V gene (reference sequence). V lost 4 bases and J lost 0; bases outside the gene matches: 23. The CDR3 has 21 amino acids. CDR3 nucleotides: TGTGCCAGTAGTAATGGCGGGCTCGACAGAGGTGCAGGGGGCTTCTCCTACGAGCAGTACTTC. Its translation: CASSNGGLDRGAGGFSYEQYF.

A few counts support this clone. The chain couples TRBV5-1 to TRBJ1-6; maybe TRBD1 (5 bases). The CDR3 contains 13 residues. Germline CDR1 is SGHRS and CDR2 is YFSETQ. The V end was cut by 5 bases, the J end by 4 bases, with 7 bases between. In DNA form, the CDR3 reads TGCGCCAGCAGGCAGGGTTATAATTCACCCCTCCACTTT. It yields the protein CASRQGYNSPLHF.

The chain couples TRBV4-3 to TRBJ2-1; TRBD2 might be the D (7 bases). CDR3 size: 16 residues. Trimming stripped 6 bases from V and 2 bases from J, with 17 bases between. Germline CDR1 LGHNA, CDR2 YSLEER. The DNA for the CDR3 is TGCGCCAGCAGTCCCCGAGGGGGAGGGGCCTACAATGAGCAGTTCTTC. The encoded protein is CASSPRGGGAYNEQFF.

This clone was found a few times. This chain uses TRBV30 with TRBJ2-1; D is unresolved. Deletions cut 3 bases from V and 5 bases from J, with 8 bases between. The CDR3 extends over 12 amino acids. Germline loops: CDR1 GTSNPN, CDR2 SVGIG (reference sequence). DNA for the CDR3: TGTGCCTGGAGGCTAGTCCACAATGAGCAGTTCTTC. Translating gives CAWRLVHNEQFF.

The CDR3 coding sequence is TGTGCCAGCAGTGAAGGTGGCAGGGGATACAATGAGCAGTTCTTC. It specifies CASSEGGRGYNEQFF. V and J are TRBV6-1 and TRBJ2-1; D might be TRBD1 (6 bases). The germline V gene encodes CDR1 MNHNS and CDR2 SASEGT. Trimming removed 1 base at V and 4 bases at J, with 11 bases between. There are 15 residues in the CDR3.

The chain is built from TRBV28 and TRBJ1-2, with D possibly TRBD1 on 5 matching bases. Trimming pared 8 bases from V and 8 bases from J, leaving 18 bases between. The CDR3 has 13 amino acids. From germline, CDR1 is MDHEN and CDR2 SYDVKM. The CDR3 sequence: CASLDSTNGGYTF. The CDR3 DNA reads as TGTGCCAGCCTCGACAGCACGAACGGCGGCTACACCTTC.

This rearrangement joins TRBV29-1 to TRBJ1-5; TRBD1 matches at 9 bases. The V gene end was trimmed by 5 bases and the J gene end by 7 bases; junction bases not matched to a gene: 9. Per the germline V gene, CDR1 is SQVTM and CDR2 is ANQGSEA. This CDR3 has 14 amino acids. CDR3 sequence (DNA): TGCAGCGTTCGTGACAGGGGGACGGAGCAGCCCCAGCATTTT. It specifies CSVRDRGTEQPQHF. Together with reference TRBV29-1 and TRBJ1-5, the CDR3 gives the full variable domain: SAVISQKPSRDICQRGTSLTIQCQVDSQVTMMFWYRQQPGQSLTLIATANQGSEATYESGFVIDKFPISRPNLTFSTLTVSNMSPEDSSIYLCSVRDRGTEQPQHFGDGTRLSIL.

The chain uses TRBV12-5 and TRBJ2-7; 9 positions match TRBD1. The CDR3 consists of 14 residues. In germline, CDR1 is LGHNT, CDR2 FRNRAP. Losses at the gene ends were 3 bases for V and 4 bases for J; bases not matched to a gene: 4. The CDR3 DNA sequence: TGTGCTAGTGGTTTAGGGACAGGGCCTTACGAGCAGTACTTC. Translated: CASGLGTGPYEQYF.

The chain has TRBV3-1 (or the pseudogene TRBV3-2) and TRBJ1-1; 9 bases are a match to TRBD1. Germline trimming cut 4 bases from V and 0 bases from J; bases unmatched to any gene: 0. The CDR3 covers 14 residues. Per the germline V gene, CDR1 is LGHDT and CDR2 is YNNKEL (reference sequence). The CDR3 reads CASSRDRVNTEAFF. The CDR3 nucleotides read TGTGCCAGCAGCCGGGACAGGGTGAACACTGAAGCTTTCTTT.

The chain carries TRBV30 and TRBJ1-6, with TRBD1 as a possible D gene (5 bases). CDR3 size: 15 residues. The ends were cut back, 0 bases at V and 8 bases at J, with 14 bases in the middle. Germline CDR1 is GTSNPN and CDR2 is SVGIG (reference sequence). CDR3 sequence reads: CAWSVGARGDSPLHF. CDR3 DNA sequence: TGTGCCTGGAGTGTCGGGGCCCGGGGGGATTCACCCCTCCACTTT.

This chain uses TRBV2 with TRBJ2-1, with TRBD2 as a possible D gene (5 bases). CDR3 length: 13 residues. Germline loops: CDR1 SNHLY, CDR2 FYNNEI. V was pared by 6 bases and J by 15 bases, with 21 bases between. The CDR3 nucleotides are TGTGCCAGCAGGTGGCTAGCTGACGGGGTGGGGTTCTTC. Translated: CASRWLADGVGFF.

This chain joins TRBV6-5 and TRBJ1-6; D unresolved. Germline CDR1 and CDR2: MNHEY and SVGAGI. This CDR3 is 11 amino acids long. Trimming took off 6 bases at V and 12 bases at J, with 9 bases between the two ends. For the CDR3, the DNA is TGTGCCAGCAGCCGAGGTGGACCCCTCCACTTT. As protein: CASSRGGPLHF.

The gene calls are TRBV7-9 and TRBJ2-1; TRBD1 aligns across 10 bases. Germline V gene lookup returns CDR1 SEHNR and CDR2 FQNEAQ (reference sequence). The CDR3 totals 15 residues. V gave up 7 bases and J gave up 8 bases; unmatched junction bases: 11. In DNA, the CDR3 is TGTGCCAGCACCATAACGGGGACAGGGGTCGATGAGCAGTTCTTC. As protein: CASTITGTGVDEQFF.

CDR3 DNA sequence: TGTGCCAGCAGCTTTTCCTGGACAGGCAGTAATGAAAAACTGTTTTTT. Its translation is CASSFSWTGSNEKLFF. The rearrangement joins TRBV5-8 to TRBJ1-4; 7 positions agree with TRBD1. The ends lost 2 bases at V and 4 bases at J; junction bases unmatched: 8. This CDR3 has 16 amino acids. The V gene's germline CDR1 is SGHTS and CDR2 YDEGEE.

The chain links TRBV21-1 to TRBJ1-2; TRBD1 was called by the table and not checked on the DNA. TRBV21-1 counts as a pseudogene. This CDR3 is 15 amino acids long. The CDR3 DNA reads as TGTGCCAGCAGCAAACAGGTTCAGCATAACTATGGCTACACCTTC. This translates into CASSKQVQHNYGYTF.

The chain joins TRBV11-2 to TRBJ2-7; 9 positions match TRBD2. This CDR3 comprises 15 residues. The trim removed 5 bases at V and 7 bases at J, leaving 12 bases unmatched. Germline values: CDR1 SGHAT, CDR2 FQNNGV. In nucleotides, the CDR3 is TGTGCCAGCAGCCCAACCCTGGTGCGGGGGGGGGAGCAGTACTTC. It translates to CASSPTLVRGGEQYF.

V usage is TRBV5-8 and J usage is TRBJ1-2; D not certain. This CDR3 is built from 13 residues. From germline, CDR1 is SGHTS and CDR2 YDEGEE. Between the trimmed V and J ends, which lost 1 base and 4 bases, there was a span of 8 bases. CDR3 bases: TGTGCCAGCAGCTTGATTCGTTCCTATGGCTACACCTTC. Translating it yields CASSLIRSYGYTF. Drawing the rest from reference TRBV5-8 and TRBJ1-2, the complete variable domain is EAGVTQSPTHLIKTRGQQATLRCSPISGHTSVYWYQQALGLGLQFLLWYDEGEERNRGNFPPRFSGRQFPNYSSELNVNALELEDSALYLCASSLIRSYGYTFGSGTRLTVV.

The rearrangement uses TRBV27 and TRBJ1-5; D unclear. From germline, CDR1 is MNHEY and CDR2 SMNVEV (reference sequence). The ends were cut back, 5 bases at V and 5 bases at J, with 16 bases in the middle. This CDR3 has 15 residues. CDR3 in DNA: TGTGCCAGCAGTCGGGGATTTACGAGTGATCAGCCCCAGCATTTT. Amino acids: CASSRGFTSDQPQHF.

This clone was counted between two and nine times. V and J are TRBV20-1 and TRBJ1-2, with D possibly TRBD1 on 5 matching bases. The V gene lost 3 bases and the J gene lost 4 bases, with 9 bases spanning the gap. Germline V gene data show CDR1 as DFQATT and CDR2 as SNEGSKA (reference sequence). The length of the CDR3 is 12 residues. The CDR3 spells CSASLQGYGYTF. The DNA for the CDR3 is TGCAGTGCTAGTTTGCAGGGCTATGGCTACACCTTC.

The chain has TRBV19 and TRBJ1-5; 9 bases match TRBD1. CDR3 length: 16 residues. Trimming cost V 3 bases and J 1 base; bases outside gene matches: 4. Germline lookup yields CDR1 LNHDA and CDR2 SQIVND (reference sequence). The CDR3: CASSIGTGRSNQPQHF. The DNA for the CDR3 is TGTGCCAGTAGTATCGGGACAGGGCGAAGCAATCAGCCCCAGCATTTT.

This chain joins TRBV15 and TRBJ2-7; D is perhaps TRBD1 (6 bases). This CDR3 has 14 residues. Germline CDR1 is LNHNV and CDR2 is YYDKDF (reference sequence). Trimming removed 1 base at V and 2 bases at J, with 9 bases between. CDR3 protein: CATSRGWGPYEQYF. The DNA of the CDR3 is TGTGCCACCAGCAGAGGCTGGGGGCCCTACGAGCAGTACTTC.

V is TRBV9 and J is TRBJ1-3; 8 bases align to TRBD1. Germline V CDR1 and CDR2: SGDLS, YYNGEE. The V segment lost 4 bases and the J segment 3 bases; nucleotides outside the gene matches: 6. The CDR3 totals 15 residues. CDR3 sequence (DNA): TGTGCCAGCAGCCCAGGGACAGGCGATGGAAACACCATATATTTT. Translated: CASSPGTGDGNTIYF.